One sample yielded the 27 T cell receptor beta chains listed below, sequenced in a study of blood T cell repertoires in COVID-19. Clones were read by immunoSEQ multiplex PCR, and TCRdb kept only the in-frame ones, dropping some. The sample shows 94,000 or so clones, around 84% of them seen only once. Sample: peripheral blood. These receptors all stem from a man aged 60 to 75 with acute or convalescent COVID-19.

This rearrangement joins TRBV5-6 to TRBJ2-1, with D hard to call. This CDR3 region has 13 residues. Looked up from germline, CDR1 is SGHDT and CDR2 is YYEEEE. The germline V and J ends were trimmed by 4 bases and 8 bases, with 13 bases remaining between them. The CDR3 DNA sequence: TGTGCCAGCAGCCTCTGGCCAAGTCATGAGCAGTTCTTC. Its protein product is CASSLWPSHEQFF.

The chain recombines TRBV5-1 with TRBJ1-2; 7 bases map to TRBD1. The CDR3 contains 14 residues. Looked up from germline, CDR1 is SGHRS and CDR2 is YFSETQ. With 4 bases clipped from V and 8 bases from J, the junction kept 11 bases outside the gene matches. For the CDR3, the DNA is TGCGCCAGCAGCCCGGCAGGGGGTTCCCTGGGCTACACCTTC. It yields the protein CASSPAGGSLGYTF.

The rearrangement uses TRBV5-1 and TRBJ1-1; D is unresolved. CDR3 size: 15 residues. CDR1 and CDR2 (germline): SGHRS, YFSETQ. Trimming removed 4 bases at V and 1 base at J, with 14 bases between. The CDR3 protein is CASSPLGTTNTEAFF. CDR3 coding DNA: TGCGCCAGCAGCCCCCTCGGCACTACGAACACTGAAGCTTTCTTT.

The chain couples TRBV5-6 to TRBJ2-7; 8 positions agree with TRBD2. V trimming: 3 bases; J trimming: 5 bases; junction bases outside the gene matches: 10. Per the germline V gene, CDR1 is SGHDT and CDR2 is YYEEEE. CDR3 length: 15 residues. CDR3 sequence: CASSSSAGGWNEQYV. CDR3 coding DNA: TGTGCCAGCAGCTCGTCGGCGGGGGGCTGGAACGAGCAGTACGTC.

The gene calls are TRBV27 and TRBJ2-1, with no clear D. Germline values: CDR1 MNHEY, CDR2 SMNVEV (reference sequence). V shed 5 bases and J shed 7 bases, with 21 bases lying between them. The CDR3 spans 16 residues. CDR3 DNA: TGTGCCAGCAGTCCGAAAACCTATAGGAGTACAAATGAGCAGTTCTTC. It yields the protein CASSPKTYRSTNEQFF.

A word on this clone: The sample contains more than one DNA sequence encoding this CDR3. The rearrangement links TRBV2 to TRBJ2-2; D is undetermined. The germline V gene encodes CDR1 SNHLY and CDR2 FYNNEI. This CDR3 is 12 amino acids long. The V gene lost 7 bases and the J gene lost 3 bases, with 6 bases spanning the gap. CDR3 sequence (DNA): TGTGCCAGCAATCTATACACCGGGGAGCTGTTTTTT. Translation: CASNLYTGELFF. The whole variable domain, remainder taken from reference TRBV2 and TRBJ2-2, is EPEVTQTPSHQVTQMGQEVILRCVPISNHLYFYWYRQILGQKVEFLVSFYNNEISEKSEIFDDQFSVERPDGSNFTLKIRSTKLEDSAMYFCASNLYTGELFFGEGSRLTVL.

The chain joins TRBV6-5 to TRBJ1-6, with 7 bases identical to TRBD1. Germline V gene lookup returns CDR1 MNHEY and CDR2 SVGAGI. Trimming removed 4 bases from V and 6 bases from J; junction bases left unmatched: 3. The CDR3 totals 14 residues. The CDR3 DNA reads as TGTGCCAGCAGTTCACAGGGGCTTAATTCACCCCTCCACTTT. Its protein is CASSSQGLNSPLHF.

The chain joins TRBV7-9 to TRBJ1-5; no firm D call. Trimming left V 3 bases short and J 0 bases short, with 6 bases between. CDR1 is SEHNR, CDR2 FQNEAQ, per germline (reference sequence). The CDR3 spans 14 residues. The CDR3 here is CASSFQNSNQPQHF. The DNA of the CDR3 is TGTGCCAGCAGCTTTCAGAATAGCAATCAGCCCCAGCATTTT.

Only one count was recorded for this clone. This chain joins TRBV4-1 and TRBJ2-1, with TRBD2 as a possible D gene (5 bases). The CDR3 runs to 15 residues. Germline loops: CDR1 MGHRA, CDR2 YSYEKL. V lost 1 base and J lost 7, with 14 bases in between. CDR3 residues: CASSQARARGNEQFF. The CDR3 bases are TGCGCCAGCAGCCAAGCAAGGGCCCGGGGAAATGAGCAGTTCTTC.

The rearrangement uses TRBV10-3 and TRBJ1-2; D is perhaps TRBD1 (6 bases). With 6 bases removed from V and 5 bases from J, the gap between germline ends came to 13 bases. Germline CDR1 ENHRY, CDR2 SYGVKD. There are 13 residues in the CDR3. The CDR3 is CAISRTDPYGYTF. Here the CDR3 DNA reads TGTGCCATCAGCAGGACAGATCCTTATGGCTACACCTTC.

The chain links TRBV14 to TRBJ1-3; no reliable D call. CDR1 and CDR2 (germline): SGHDN, FVKESK. CDR3 size: 16 residues. V gave up 2 bases and J gave up 0 bases, with 11 bases separating them. CDR3 in amino acids: CASSQFFVSSGNTIYF. The DNA for the CDR3 is TGTGCCAGCAGCCAATTCTTCGTGAGCTCTGGAAACACCATATATTTT. The full variable domain, with the rest looked up from reference TRBV14 and TRBJ1-3, is EAGVTQFPSHSVIEKGQTVTLRCDPISGHDNLYWYRRVMGKEIKFLLHFVKESKQDESGMPNNRFLAERTGGTYSTLKVQPAELEDSGVYFCASSQFFVSSGNTIYFGEGSWLTVV.

The chain recombines TRBV6-5 with TRBJ2-5, with no clear D. Germline CDR1 MNHEY, CDR2 SVGAGI. This CDR3 spans 15 amino acids. The V end was cut by 2 bases, the J end by 0 bases, with 10 bases between. The CDR3, as DNA: TGTGCCAGCAGTTACGGAGAGCTGTACCAAGAGACCCAGTACTTC. Its translation is CASSYGELYQETQYF.

The chain combines TRBV28 with TRBJ1-2; 7 bases are shared with TRBD1. The junction had 11 bases not matched to a gene; V was cut back by 8 bases and J by 5 bases. Germline loops: CDR1 MDHEN, CDR2 SYDVKM. The CDR3 is 14 residues long. The DNA of the CDR3 is TGTGCCAGCGGCCAACAGGGGAAATCATATGGCTACACCTTC. It is translated as CASGQQGKSYGYTF.

This clone was picked up a small number of times. V and J are TRBV7-6 and TRBJ1-1; 10 bases match TRBD1. The CDR3 covers 15 residues. The V gene's germline CDR1 is SGHVS and CDR2 FNYEAQ. Unmatched junction bases numbered 5, after V lost 2 bases and J lost 5 bases. CDR3 in DNA: TGTGCCAGCAGCTTATCGGGGACAGGGGAGACTGAAGCTTTCTTT. Protein product: CASSLSGTGETEAFF.

The table lists this clone with a count of one. V and J are TRBV27 and TRBJ1-1; TRBD1 matches at 9 bases. The CDR3 runs 18 residues. Germline CDR1 and CDR2: MNHEY and SMNVEV (reference sequence). V shed 5 bases and J 4 bases; nucleotides not matched to a gene: 17. CDR3 sequence (DNA): TGTGCCAGCAGTGGCGGGACAGGGAGGCGTGGCTGGGGCACTGAAGCTTTCTTT. Translating gives CASSGGTGRRGWGTEAFF.

This chain uses TRBV5-5 with TRBJ2-1; 9 nucleotides align to TRBD1. With 0 bases clipped from V and 10 bases from J, the junction kept 11 bases outside the gene matches. CDR1 SGHKS and CDR2 YYEKEE come from the germline V gene (reference sequence). CDR3 length equals 16 residues. The CDR3 nucleotides read TGTGCCAGCAGCTTGGTTAGCAGGACAGGGGCCGGGGAGCAGTTCTTC. This gives the protein CASSLVSRTGAGEQFF. Drawing the rest from reference TRBV5-5 and TRBJ2-1, the complete variable domain is DAGVTQSPTHLIKTRGQQVTLRCSPISGHKSVSWYQQVLGQGPQFIFQYYEKEERGRGNFPDRFSARQFPNYSSELNVNALLLGDSALYLCASSLVSRTGAGEQFFGPGTRLTVL.

The rearrangement uses TRBV27 and TRBJ1-1; 12 bases align to TRBD1. V lost 5 bases to trimming and J lost 3 bases; unmatched junction nucleotides: 10. The CDR3 runs to 17 residues. From germline, CDR1 is MNHEY and CDR2 SMNVEV (reference sequence). As DNA, the CDR3 is TGTGCCAGCAGTGCCCCGGGACAGGGGGCAACTGACACTGAAGCTTTCTTT. Translating it yields CASSAPGQGATDTEAFF.

Comment on this clone: This sample also contains other DNA sequences that code for the same CDR3. The chain has TRBV28 and TRBJ2-5; TRBD1 is a possible D gene (5 bases). CDR1 and CDR2 from the germline V gene are MDHEN and SYDVKM. The CDR3 has 14 amino acids. V was clipped by 6 bases and J by 4 bases, with 15 bases between them. The chain's CDR3 is CASSQGGAPETQYF. The DNA of the CDR3 is TGTGCCAGCAGCCAGGGTGGCGCCCCAGAGACCCAGTACTTC.

This clone has only a few counts. This chain uses TRBV4-2 with TRBJ2-1; 14 bases map to TRBD2. This CDR3 contains 16 residues. The V and J ends lost 5 bases and 7 bases, in that order; junction bases with no gene match: 7. CDR1 is LGHNA, CDR2 YNFKEQ, per germline. The CDR3 spells CASSIGGTSGGNEQFF. CDR3 DNA sequence: TGTGCCAGCAGCATTGGTGGGACTAGCGGGGGTAATGAGCAGTTCTTC.

The chain carries TRBV18 and TRBJ1-4; 8 nucleotides align to TRBD1. CDR1 is KGHSH, CDR2 LQKENI, per germline. V lost 0 bases to trimming and J lost 7 bases; unmatched junction nucleotides: 10. This CDR3 is 17 amino acids long. This CDR3 reads CASSPPQRTGMAEKLFF. CDR3 in DNA: TGTGCCAGCTCACCACCCCAAAGGACAGGGATGGCTGAAAAACTGTTTTTT.

The V and J genes are TRBV2 and TRBJ2-7, with a weak D call TRBD1 (5 bases). V was clipped by 5 bases and J by 5 bases, with 19 bases between them. Germline V gene sequence: CDR1 SNHLY, CDR2 FYNNEI. This CDR3 contains 15 residues. CDR3 sequence reads: CASSKFGRAFNEQYV. CDR3 DNA: TGTGCCAGCAGTAAGTTCGGCAGGGCTTTCAACGAGCAGTACGTC.

The chain has TRBV5-6 and TRBJ1-6; 8 positions match TRBD1. J gave up 9 bases and V 4 bases, and 6 bases lay outside the gene matches. The germline V gene encodes CDR1 SGHDT and CDR2 YYEEEE. The CDR3 runs to 14 residues. The CDR3 DNA sequence: TGTGCCAGCAGCGCCGACAGGGGAGGTTCACCCCTCCACTTT. Amino acid sequence: CASSADRGGSPLHF.

This chain connects TRBV19 to TRBJ1-5; 8 nucleotides match TRBD1. The V gene's germline CDR1 is LNHDA and CDR2 SQIVND (reference sequence). The CDR3 has 19 residues. The J segment lost 4 bases and the V segment lost 4 bases, leaving 18 bases of the junction unmatched. This CDR3 is CASSKKRQGSNSSNQPQHF. The CDR3 nucleotides are TGTGCCAGTAGTAAAAAGAGACAGGGGTCCAACTCCTCTAATCAGCCCCAGCATTTT. Full variable domain (outside the CDR3, taken from reference TRBV19 and TRBJ1-5): DGGITQSPKYLFRKEGQNVTLSCEQNLNHDAMYWYRQDPGQGLRLIYYSQIVNDFQKGDIAEGYSVSREKKESFPLTVTSAQKNPTAFYLCASSKKRQGSNSSNQPQHFGDGTRLSIL.

The chain has TRBV5-1 and TRBJ2-5, with D possibly TRBD1 on 6 matching bases. Germline values: CDR1 SGHRS, CDR2 YFSETQ. V lost 0 bases to trimming and J lost 5 bases, with 17 bases between them. This CDR3 contains 16 residues. CDR3 protein: CASSLAPLGGMETQYF. CDR3 coding DNA: TGCGCCAGCAGCTTGGCCCCGCTAGGGGGTATGGAGACCCAGTACTTC.

The chain is built from TRBV2 and TRBJ2-1, with 8 bases matching TRBD2. Unmatched junction bases numbered 11, after V lost 5 bases and J lost 8 bases. The CDR3 sequence is 15 residues long. Germline CDR1 SNHLY, CDR2 FYNNEI. In DNA, the CDR3 is TGTGCCAGCAGTCCCGGGGGGGATAGGGTCGATGAGCAGTTCTTC. Translating it yields CASSPGGDRVDEQFF.

This sequence joins TRBV27 and TRBJ2-3; tentatively, D is TRBD2 (6 bases). Germline lookup yields CDR1 MNHEY and CDR2 SMNVEV (reference sequence). Between the trimmed V and J ends, which lost 0 bases and 14 bases, there was a span of 12 bases. This CDR3 is built from 12 residues. The CDR3 reads CASSLSGGGRYF. The CDR3 DNA reads as TGTGCCAGCAGTTTATCCGGGGGAGGACGGTATTTT.

The gene calls are TRBV7-9 and TRBJ1-1; possible D gene TRBD1, 5 bases. V was cut by 5 bases and J by 4 bases, with 11 bases left in between. Germline V CDR1 and CDR2: SEHNR, FQNEAQ (reference sequence). This CDR3 has 13 residues. As DNA, the CDR3 is TGTGCCAGCAGCCTATGGGGGGGCACTGAAGCTTTCTTT. It translates to CASSLWGGTEAFF.